Listed here are 26 T cell receptor beta chains from one sample, sequenced in a study of T cell changes during pregnancy in multiple sclerosis. Repertoires were generated with immunoSEQ multiplex PCR, while TCRdb's copy carries only in-frame clones and drops some. The data hold roughly 80,000 clones, with roughly 93% observed a single time. The sample consisted of peripheral blood, taken in the first trimester of pregnancy. The receptor set was obtained from a female donor with multiple sclerosis, enrolled in a pregnancy study.

The chain joins TRBV2 to TRBJ2-3; 9 bases match TRBD2. Germline V gives CDR1 SNHLY, CDR2 FYNNEI. Trimming cost V 8 bases and J 1 base; bases outside gene matches: 4. The CDR3 runs 14 residues. In DNA form, the CDR3 reads TGTGCCAGCCGGGCTAGCGGGGGCACAGATACGCAGTATTTT. Its translation is CASRASGGTDTQYF. The full variable domain, rest sourced from reference TRBV2 and TRBJ2-3, is EPEVTQTPSHQVTQMGQEVILRCVPISNHLYFYWYRQILGQKVEFLVSFYNNEISEKSEIFDDQFSVERPDGSNFTLKIRSTKLEDSAMYFCASRASGGTDTQYFGPGTRLTVL.

This chain connects TRBV9 to TRBJ2-1; the match to TRBD2 covers 7 bases. The CDR3 extends over 14 amino acids. The V gene's germline CDR1 is SGDLS and CDR2 YYNGEE. J lost 5 bases, V lost 0 bases, and 2 bases had no gene match. The CDR3, as DNA: TGTGCCAGCAGCGTAGGACTAGCAAACAATGAGCAGTTCTTC. As protein: CASSVGLANNEQFF. The full variable domain, its missing parts supplied by reference TRBV9 and TRBJ2-1, is DSGVTQTPKHLITATGQRVTLRCSPRSGDLSVYWYQQSLDQGLQFLIQYYNGEERAKGNILERFSAQQFPDLHSELNLSSLELGDSALYFCASSVGLANNEQFFGPGTRLTVL.

The chain uses TRBV10-2 and TRBJ1-2; 9 bases are shared with TRBD1. This CDR3 spans 16 amino acids. Unmatched junction bases numbered 6, after V lost 0 bases and J lost 4 bases. Germline V CDR1 and CDR2: WSHSY, SAAADI. CDR3: CASSESRDRVSYGYTF. CDR3 DNA: TGCGCCAGCAGTGAGTCTCGGGACAGGGTGTCCTATGGCTACACCTTC.

This sequence joins TRBV5-1 and TRBJ2-7, with a tentative D call TRBD1 (6 bases). Trimming shortened V by 3 bases and J by 6 bases, and 16 bases separated the two germline ends. This CDR3 has 14 residues. The germline CDR1 and CDR2 sequences are SGHRS and YFSETQ. CDR3 in amino acids: CASSWNLQGPEQYF. The CDR3 region has the DNA TGCGCCAGCAGCTGGAATTTACAGGGCCCCGAGCAGTACTTC.

Notes on this clone: This CDR3 is also generated by other DNA sequences in the sample. In DNA form, the CDR3 reads TGTGCCAGCAGCGTAGGCGACTCCTACGAGCAGTACTTC. It encodes CASSVGDSYEQYF. The V call is TRBV9, the J call TRBJ2-7; D unresolved. Trimming took 0 bases from V and 0 from J, leaving 4 bases between them. The CDR3 contains 13 residues. Germline lookup yields CDR1 SGDLS and CDR2 YYNGEE. The whole variable domain, filled in from reference TRBV9 and TRBJ2-7, reads DSGVTQTPKHLITATGQRVTLRCSPRSGDLSVYWYQQSLDQGLQFLIQYYNGEERAKGNILERFSAQQFPDLHSELNLSSLELGDSALYFCASSVGDSYEQYFGPGTRLTVT.

The rearrangement joins TRBV28 to TRBJ2-1, with 15 bases identical to TRBD2. The CDR3 has 17 residues. The V and J ends lost 6 bases and 7 bases, in that order; junction bases with no gene match: 10. Germline V CDR1 and CDR2: MDHEN, SYDVKM. The CDR3: CASSPSGTSGRRNEQFF. The CDR3 bases are TGTGCCAGCAGCCCCTCTGGGACTAGCGGGAGGAGGAATGAGCAGTTCTTC.

The chain employs TRBV19 and TRBJ2-7, with a weak D call TRBD2 (6 bases). Germline lookup yields CDR1 LNHDA and CDR2 SQIVND (reference sequence). The ends were cut back, 5 bases at V and 0 bases at J, with 17 bases in the middle. This CDR3 comprises 16 residues. The CDR3 bases are TGTGCCAGTAGTGTGATTAGCGGAATGGGCTCCTACGAGCAGTACTTC. Its protein product is CASSVISGMGSYEQYF. The full variable domain, rest sourced from reference TRBV19 and TRBJ2-7, is DGGITQSPKYLFRKEGQNVTLSCEQNLNHDAMYWYRQDPGQGLRLIYYSQIVNDFQKGDIAEGYSVSREKKESFPLTVTSAQKNPTAFYLCASSVISGMGSYEQYFGPGTRLTVT.

J is TRBJ1-2 and V is TRBV2; perhaps TRBD1 as D (6 bases). Trimming cost V 7 bases and J 3 bases, with 18 bases left between them. Germline-derived CDR1 and CDR2 are SNHLY and FYNNEI. The CDR3 loop spans 15 amino acids. Here the CDR3 DNA reads TGTGCCAGCAATGAGGGGGGAGGCCCCTACTATGGCTACACCTTC. Translating gives CASNEGGGPYYGYTF.

This sequence joins TRBV7-2 and TRBJ1-5, with D possibly TRBD1 on 5 matching bases. Per germline, CDR1 SGHTA and CDR2 FQGNSA. The CDR3 is 14 amino acids. The V end was cut by 5 bases, the J end by 3 bases, with 11 bases between. The CDR3 sequence is CASSGGTVNQPQHF. The CDR3 DNA sequence: TGTGCCAGCAGCGGCGGGACGGTCAATCAGCCCCAGCATTTT. Based on the CDR3 plus reference TRBV7-2 and TRBJ1-5, the full variable domain is GAGVSQSPSNKVTEKGKDVELRCDPISGHTALYWYRQSLGQGLEFLIYFQGNSAPDKSGLPSDRFSAERTGGSVSTLTIQRTQQEDSAVYLCASSGGTVNQPQHFGDGTRLSIL.

The genes are TRBV11-2 and TRBJ2-1, with D hard to call. Germline V CDR1 and CDR2: SGHAT, FQNNGV. V was clipped by 5 bases and J by 5 bases, with 13 bases between them. The CDR3 has 14 amino acids. Here the CDR3 DNA reads TGTGCCAGCAGCCTACGGTCTAGTGACAATGAGCAGTTCTTC. Protein: CASSLRSSDNEQFF.

This chain links TRBV28 with TRBJ2-7; 10 nucleotides match TRBD2. The V gene end was trimmed by 3 bases and the J gene end by 0 bases; junction bases not matched to a gene: 2. The CDR3 sequence is 15 residues long. CDR1 is MDHEN, CDR2 SYDVKM, per germline. CDR3: CASSFLAGASYEQYF. The CDR3 DNA follows: TGTGCCAGCAGTTTCCTAGCGGGGGCCTCCTACGAGCAGTACTTC.

This chain uses TRBV2 with TRBJ2-7, with TRBD2 matching 7 bases. CDR1 is SNHLY, CDR2 FYNNEI, per germline. V lost 1 base and J lost 4; bases outside the gene matches: 7. The CDR3 covers 15 residues. This CDR3 reads CASSEGWEGLYEQYF. The DNA for the CDR3 is TGTGCCAGCAGTGAAGGGTGGGAGGGCCTTTACGAGCAGTACTTC.

The chain has TRBV19 and TRBJ2-3, with 7 bases that match TRBD1. This CDR3 is 15 amino acids long. The V and J ends lost 5 bases and 1 base, in that order; junction bases with no gene match: 6. CDR1 and CDR2 from the germline V gene are LNHDA and SQIVND (reference sequence). The DNA for the CDR3 is TGTGCCAGTAGTCCAAGGGGGCCGGGCACAGATACGCAGTATTTT. Translating gives CASSPRGPGTDTQYF. Drawing the rest from reference TRBV19 and TRBJ2-3, the complete variable domain is DGGITQSPKYLFRKEGQNVTLSCEQNLNHDAMYWYRQDPGQGLRLIYYSQIVNDFQKGDIAEGYSVSREKKESFPLTVTSAQKNPTAFYLCASSPRGPGTDTQYFGPGTRLTVL.

This chain uses TRBV29-1 with TRBJ2-5; TRBD2 aligns across 10 bases. In germline, CDR1 is SQVTM, CDR2 ANQGSEA. V shed 3 bases and J 1 base; nucleotides not matched to a gene: 5. This CDR3 region has 15 residues. DNA for the CDR3: TGCAGCGTTGATCGGGCTAGCGGGAGCCAAGAGACCCAGTACTTC. Its translation: CSVDRASGSQETQYF.

The chain carries TRBV6-1 and TRBJ1-1; the D is unclear. This CDR3 spans 14 amino acids. Germline values: CDR1 MNHNS, CDR2 SASEGT. Trimming left V 6 bases short and J 5 bases short, with 16 bases between. This CDR3 is CASSALRAGTEAFF. CDR3 sequence (DNA): TGTGCCAGCAGCGCCCTGCGGGCTGGGACTGAAGCTTTCTTT.

The CDR3 DNA follows: TGTGCCAGCAGCTTGGACAGGGCCCCCTACAATGAGCAGTTCTTC. The encoded protein is CASSLDRAPYNEQFF. The rearrangement joins TRBV7-3 to TRBJ2-1; 8 positions agree with TRBD1. The CDR3 is 15 residues long. J was trimmed by 2 bases and V by 3 bases; bases with no gene match: 3. CDR1 SGHTA and CDR2 FQGTGA come from the germline V gene.

The genes are TRBV7-3 and TRBJ2-3; 10 bases line up with TRBD1. The CDR3 contains 15 residues. V lost 1 base to trimming and J lost 6 bases; unmatched junction nucleotides: 4. The germline V gene has CDR1 SGHTA and CDR2 FQGTGA. The CDR3 here is CASSLRDRGLDTQYF. CDR3 sequence (DNA): TGTGCCAGCAGCTTAAGAGACAGGGGGCTTGATACGCAGTATTTT.

The chain is built from TRBV28 and TRBJ2-7; D is unclear. CDR1 and CDR2 (germline): MDHEN, SYDVKM. This CDR3 has 12 residues. V lost 6 bases, J lost 3 bases, and 9 bases lay in between. The CDR3 DNA is TGTGCCAGCAGCGATACATACTACGAGCAGTACTTC. Its translation: CASSDTYYEQYF.

The rearrangement links TRBV2 to TRBJ1-6; D is uncertain. Trimming removed 8 bases from V and 12 bases from J, with 14 bases in between. The germline gives CDR1 SNHLY, CDR2 FYNNEI. The CDR3 contains 12 residues. The CDR3 region has the DNA TGTGCCAGCGACGCTGGAGGGTTACCCCTCCACTTT. Translated, it gives CASDAGGLPLHF.

The J gene is TRBJ2-3, the V gene TRBV6-4, with 11 bases matching TRBD2. The length of the CDR3 is 15 residues. V dropped 6 bases and J dropped 1; count of bases not matched to a gene: 3. CDR1 MRHNA and CDR2 SNTAGT come from the germline V gene. CDR3 sequence reads: CASSATSGGTDTQYF. DNA of the CDR3: TGTGCCAGCAGCGCGACTAGCGGGGGCACAGATACGCAGTATTTT.

The gene calls are TRBV6-5 and TRBJ1-4, with D perhaps matching TRBD1 (5 bases). The V gene's germline CDR1 is MNHEY and CDR2 SVGAGI. The CDR3 runs to 14 residues. V was trimmed by 5 bases and J by 8 bases, leaving 15 bases between them. CDR3: CASSPTRQNEKLFF. The CDR3 nucleotides are TGTGCCAGCAGTCCTACCCGACAGAACGAAAAACTGTTTTTT.

This chain uses TRBV28 with TRBJ2-7; TRBD1 aligns across 8 bases. After removal of 7 bases from V and 3 bases from J, the junction contained 8 bases not matched to a gene. Germline values: CDR1 MDHEN, CDR2 SYDVKM. CDR3 size: 14 residues. CDR3 bases: TGTGCCAGCACTCTTCCAGGGGGCAGCTACGAGCAGTACTTC. This translates into CASTLPGGSYEQYF.

The chain couples TRBV4-1 to TRBJ1-5; no reliable D call. The CDR3 is made up of 13 amino acids. CDR1 is MGHRA, CDR2 YSYEKL, per germline. V was cut by 0 bases and J by 9 bases, with 9 bases left in between. CDR3 loop: CASSQDIAGPQHF. The CDR3 coding sequence is TGCGCCAGCAGCCAAGATATTGCGGGGCCCCAGCATTTT.

The V gene is TRBV6-6, the J gene TRBJ1-3; perhaps TRBD1 as D (6 bases). This CDR3 is built from 16 residues. CDR1 and CDR2 from the germline V gene are MNHNY and SVGAGI (reference sequence). Trimming pared 2 bases from V and 4 bases from J, leaving 15 bases between. In DNA, the CDR3 is TGTGCCAGCAGTTACGGTATAGGGGGAGTCGGAAACACCATATATTTT. Residues: CASSYGIGGVGNTIYF.

This rearrangement joins TRBV27 to TRBJ2-7; 13 nucleotides agree with TRBD2. Germline V CDR1 and CDR2: MNHEY, SMNVEV (reference sequence). This CDR3 has 15 amino acids. V lost 4 bases, J lost 12 bases, and 12 bases stayed unmatched. CDR3 sequence reads: CASSSGLAGALLWYF. The CDR3 region has the DNA TGTGCCAGCAGTTCCGGACTAGCGGGGGCTCTCCTGTGGTACTTC.

This sequence joins TRBV5-1 and TRBJ2-5, with 10 bases fitting TRBD2. V shed 0 bases, J shed 5 bases, and the junction held 10 bases outside the gene matches. CDR1 SGHRS and CDR2 YFSETQ come from the germline V gene. The CDR3 loop spans 17 amino acids. CDR3 in DNA: TGCGCCAGCAGCTTGGTCCTAGCGGGAGTTGTTGGTGAGACCCAGTACTTC. Its protein product is CASSLVLAGVVGETQYF.